This passage covers 25 T cell receptor beta chains from one sample sequenced in a study of Ad26.COV2.S vaccination and SARS-CoV-2 variants. The table came from immunoSEQ multiplex PCR; TCRdb's copy has only in-frame clones and leaves some out. The table includes around 450,000 clones, around 91% detected once. The treatment was: 15 to 20 received Ad26.COV2.S at low or high dose, single or two shots; roughly 5 received placebo; per-sample allocation not given. It was on day 63 after the first vaccine or placebo injection that samples were taken. The sample was peripheral blood, taken in a trial of Ad26.COV2.S vaccine versus placebo. The origin of the receptors is a person aged 18-60 years who received the Ad26.COV2.S COVID-19 vaccine or a placebo.

The V and J genes are TRBV12-3 or TRBV12-4 and TRBJ1-1; no firm D call. Trimming pared 3 bases from V and 1 base from J, leaving 6 bases between. The CDR3 consists of 13 residues. For the CDR3, the DNA is TGTGCCAGCAGTTTCAGTCGGAACACTGAAGCTTTCTTT. As protein: CASSFSRNTEAFF.

The count of this clone is one. The rearrangement uses TRBV2 and TRBJ2-4; no reliable D call. CDR3 length: 14 residues. The ends were cut back, 4 bases at V and 0 bases at J, with 7 bases in the middle. The germline gives CDR1 SNHLY, CDR2 FYNNEI. The CDR3 bases are TGTGCCAGCAGTGCCGCACAAGCCAAAAACATTCAGTACTTC. Translated: CASSAAQAKNIQYF.

The genes are TRBV20-1 and TRBJ2-7, with D maybe TRBD2 (5 bases). The CDR3 covers 14 residues. Germline loops: CDR1 DFQATT, CDR2 SNEGSKA (reference sequence). Trimming stripped 3 bases from V and 2 bases from J, with 14 bases between. CDR3 sequence: CSASAGSDAYEQYF. As DNA, the CDR3 is TGCAGTGCTAGTGCTGGTAGCGACGCCTACGAGCAGTACTTC.

The CDR3 loop is CASSSDIGTQYF. DNA for the CDR3: TGTGCCAGCAGCTCGGACATCGGAACGCAGTATTTT. The chain combines TRBV5-6 with TRBJ2-3, with D maybe TRBD1 (5 bases). This CDR3 spans 12 amino acids. Germline loops: CDR1 SGHDT, CDR2 YYEEEE. Deletions cut 3 bases from V and 9 bases from J, with 11 bases between.

The chain is built from TRBV19 and TRBJ2-4; no firm D call. Germline CDR1 LNHDA, CDR2 SQIVND (reference sequence). The V end was cut by 5 bases, the J end by 0 bases, with 8 bases between. The CDR3 length is 14 residues. CDR3 sequence: CASSQNLAKNIQYF. Here the CDR3 DNA reads TGTGCCAGTAGTCAGAACTTAGCCAAAAACATTCAGTACTTC.

The chain couples TRBV7-3 to TRBJ2-2; 7 bases are shared with TRBD1. The CDR3 consists of 17 residues. The junction had 10 bases not matched to a gene; V was cut back by 2 bases and J by 4 bases. Germline V gene sequence: CDR1 SGHTA, CDR2 FQGTGA. CDR3 in amino acids: CASSLLPQAGGTGELFF. The CDR3 nucleotides read TGTGCCAGCAGCTTATTGCCCCAGGCAGGGGGCACCGGGGAGCTGTTTTTT. Full variable domain (missing parts from reference TRBV7-3 and TRBJ2-2): GAGVSQTPSNKVTEKGKYVELRCDPISGHTALYWYRQSLGQGPEFLIYFQGTGAADDSGLPNDRFFAVRPEGSVSTLKIQRTERGDSAVYLCASSLLPQAGGTGELFFGEGSRLTVL.

The rearrangement uses TRBV7-2 and TRBJ1-4; D call uncertain. The CDR3 is 17 amino acids. V lost 0 bases to trimming and J lost 8 bases, with 19 bases between them. Germline CDR1 reads SGHTA; CDR2 reads FQGNSA. The CDR3, as DNA: TGTGCCAGCAGCTTAGCCGCGAAGGCCGCCGCGAGCGAAAAACTGTTTTTT. Translation: CASSLAAKAAASEKLFF.

The rearrangement uses TRBV5-8 and TRBJ1-1; 7 bases line up with TRBD1. V was pared by 4 bases and J by 4 bases, with 10 bases of the junction left unmatched. The CDR3 loop spans 15 amino acids. The germline CDR1 and CDR2 sequences are SGHTS and YDEGEE. The DNA for the CDR3 is TGTGCCAGCAGCATACCCAGGGGGTGGGGCACTGAAGCTTTCTTT. Encoded protein: CASSIPRGWGTEAFF.

This chain uses TRBV29-1 with TRBJ2-7; a possible D gene is TRBD1 (5 bases). V was shortened by 4 bases and J by 3 bases, with 13 bases between the two germline ends. The germline CDR1 and CDR2 sequences are SQVTM and ANQGSEA. The CDR3 consists of 13 residues. This CDR3 reads CSVVVDKNYEQYF. CDR3 sequence (DNA): TGCAGCGTTGTTGTGGACAAGAACTACGAGCAGTACTTC.

The chain carries TRBV19 and TRBJ1-5; a possible D gene is TRBD1 (5 bases). CDR1 and CDR2 (germline): LNHDA, SQIVND (reference sequence). This CDR3 region has 14 residues. V was trimmed by 3 bases and J by 5 bases, leaving 11 bases between them. CDR3 in DNA: TGTGCCAGTAGTATCGCAGGGTGGGATCAGCCCCAGCATTTT. This encodes CASSIAGWDQPQHF.

The sample holds one count of this clone. The gene calls are TRBV21-1 and TRBJ2-5; the table's D call of TRBD2 was not tested on the DNA. TRBV21-1 is assigned pseudogene status. The CDR3 has 18 residues. CDR3 protein: CASSNLGRGGKYQETQYF. The CDR3 bases are TGTGCCAGCAGCAATTTGGGGCGCGGGGGCAAGTACCAAGAGACCCAGTACTTC.

This sequence joins TRBV24-1 and TRBJ2-1; D might be TRBD1 or TRBD2, each matching 5 bases. The germline CDR1 and CDR2 sequences are KGHDR and SFDVKD. V was clipped by 2 bases and J by 6 bases, with 25 bases between them. The CDR3 length is 19 residues. The CDR3 here is CATSDSGRRPPRASNEQFF. CDR3 in DNA: TGTGCCACCAGTGATTCGGGACGCCGACCCCCAAGGGCGTCCAATGAGCAGTTCTTC.

The chain employs TRBV28 and TRBJ2-5; a weak D match, TRBD2 (7 bases). Germline CDR1 reads MDHEN; CDR2 reads SYDVKM. This CDR3 comprises 15 residues. V shed 5 bases and J shed 3 bases, with 16 bases lying between them. DNA of the CDR3: TGTGCCAGCAGTAGAGGGGGACTACGTAAAGAGACCCAGTACTTC. This translates into CASSRGGLRKETQYF.

This clone came up a few times. The gene calls are TRBV12-2 and TRBJ2-7; the table assigns TRBD1, which was not confirmed against the DNA. TRBV12-2 is termed a pseudogene. This CDR3 is 15 amino acids long. The CDR3 here is CASRPRQGTSYEQYF. The CDR3 nucleotides read TGTGCAAGTCGCCCCAGACAGGGGACCTCCTACGAGCAGTACTTC.

This chain connects TRBV28 to TRBJ2-7; TRBD1 is a possible D gene (5 bases). CDR3 length equals 14 residues. V lost 5 bases, J lost 7 bases, and 18 bases lay in between. Germline CDR1 is MDHEN and CDR2 is SYDVKM. Here the CDR3 DNA reads TGTGCCAGCAGTCGCCCTGGGGCAGGTCGGGAGCAGTACTTC. Residues: CASSRPGAGREQYF.

The chain combines TRBV30 with TRBJ1-2; a weak D match, TRBD1 (6 bases). Germline lookup yields CDR1 GTSNPN and CDR2 SVGIG (reference sequence). Between the trimmed V and J ends, which lost 4 bases and 1 base, there was a span of 13 bases. This CDR3 is built from 14 residues. For the CDR3, the DNA is TGTGCCTGGACAGGGGAGGGCATTAACTATGGCTACACCTTC. Amino acids: CAWTGEGINYGYTF.

This clone was seen a single time. The CDR3 loop reads CASSSGRLEAFF. The CDR3 DNA reads TGTGCCAGCAGTTCCGGACGTCTTGAAGCTTTCTTT. V gene TRBV27 combines with J gene TRBJ1-1; D not certain. V gave up 4 bases and J gave up 7 bases, with 10 bases separating them. This CDR3 contains 12 residues. Germline values: CDR1 MNHEY, CDR2 SMNVEV (reference sequence).

In DNA, the CDR3 is TGTGCCAGCAGTTTATCTCCAGGGGCGAACACTGAAGCTTTCTTT. Translating gives CASSLSPGANTEAFF. The V call is TRBV28, the J call TRBJ1-1, with a tentative D call TRBD1 (6 bases). Per germline, CDR1 MDHEN and CDR2 SYDVKM. The CDR3 is 15 amino acids. Trimming removed 1 base from V and 1 base from J, with 10 bases in between.

The CDR3 spells CASSGTGTNSPLHF. The CDR3 nucleotides read TGTGCCAGCTCTGGGACAGGGACTAATTCACCCCTCCACTTT. This chain links TRBV18 with TRBJ1-6; 9 bases fit TRBD1. The trim removed 6 bases at V and 6 bases at J, leaving 3 bases unmatched. The V gene's germline CDR1 is KGHSH and CDR2 LQKENI. The CDR3 is 14 amino acids.

The chain combines TRBV7-6 with TRBJ2-3; 10 nucleotides line up with TRBD2. V lost 4 bases and J lost 3; bases outside the gene matches: 4. CDR3 length: 15 amino acids. Looked up from germline, CDR1 is SGHVS and CDR2 is FNYEAQ. In nucleotides, the CDR3 is TGTGCCAGCAGCTCAACGACTAGCGGGACAGATACGCAGTATTTT. Translating gives CASSSTTSGTDTQYF.

The chain combines TRBV7-9 with TRBJ2-7; D tentatively reads TRBD1 or TRBD2 (5 bases each). Germline CDR1 reads SEHNR; CDR2 reads FQNEAQ (reference sequence). Trimming removed 3 bases from V and 2 bases from J, with 8 bases in between. This CDR3 has 13 amino acids. The CDR3 region has the DNA TGTGCCAGCAGCTTCGGGGACCCCTACGAGCAGTACTTC. Encoded protein: CASSFGDPYEQYF.

V is TRBV18 and J is TRBJ1-2, with 8 positions matching TRBD1. Germline trimming cut 3 bases from V and 2 bases from J; bases unmatched to any gene: 2. This CDR3 region has 14 residues. In germline, CDR1 is KGHSH, CDR2 LQKENI. The CDR3 sequence: CASSPRDRNYGYTF. DNA for the CDR3: TGTGCCAGCTCACCCCGGGACAGGAACTATGGCTACACCTTC. Full variable domain (outside the CDR3, taken from reference TRBV18 and TRBJ1-2): NAGVMQNPRHLVRRRGQEARLRCSPMKGHSHVYWYRQLPEEGLKFMVYLQKENIIDESGMPKERFSAEFPKEGPSILRIQQVVRGDSAAYFCASSPRDRNYGYTFGSGTRLTVV.

The V gene is TRBV15, the J gene TRBJ2-3, with 11 bases aligning to TRBD2. The germline CDR1 and CDR2 sequences are LNHNV and YYDKDF (reference sequence). Losses at the gene ends were 0 bases for V and 5 bases for J; bases not matched to a gene: 13. The CDR3 has 19 amino acids. The chain's CDR3 is CATSREGSGRAFLRDTQYF. The DNA for the CDR3 is TGTGCCACCAGCAGAGAGGGTAGCGGGAGGGCCTTTTTAAGAGATACGCAGTATTTT.

This chain joins TRBV6-5 and TRBJ2-7, with 12 nucleotides matching TRBD2. The CDR3 spans 15 residues. The junction had 9 bases not matched to a gene; V was cut back by 8 bases and J by 4 bases. The germline CDR1 and CDR2 sequences are MNHEY and SVGAGI. CDR3 protein: CASYPTSGRPYEQYF. The CDR3 coding sequence is TGTGCCAGCTACCCGACTAGCGGGAGACCTTACGAGCAGTACTTC.

The V gene is TRBV7-3, the J gene TRBJ2-1; 10 bases fit TRBD2. Germline V gene data show CDR1 as SGHTA and CDR2 as FQGTGA. V dropped 0 bases and J dropped 6; count of bases not matched to a gene: 5. This CDR3 comprises 16 residues. CDR3 protein: CASSLTSGRAGNEQFF. CDR3 sequence (DNA): TGTGCCAGCAGCTTAACGAGCGGGAGGGCCGGCAATGAGCAGTTCTTC.